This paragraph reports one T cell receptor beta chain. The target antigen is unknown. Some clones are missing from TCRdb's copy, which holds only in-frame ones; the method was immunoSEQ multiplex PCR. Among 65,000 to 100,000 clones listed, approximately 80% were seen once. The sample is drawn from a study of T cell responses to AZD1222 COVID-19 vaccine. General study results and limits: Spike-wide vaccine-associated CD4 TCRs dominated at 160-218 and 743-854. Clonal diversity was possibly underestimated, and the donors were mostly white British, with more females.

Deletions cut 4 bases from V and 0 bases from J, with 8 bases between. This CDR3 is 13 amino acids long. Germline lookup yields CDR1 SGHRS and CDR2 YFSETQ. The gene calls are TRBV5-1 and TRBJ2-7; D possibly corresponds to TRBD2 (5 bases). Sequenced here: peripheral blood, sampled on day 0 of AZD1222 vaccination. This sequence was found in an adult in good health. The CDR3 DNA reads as TGCGCCAGCAGCGTTACTAGCTCCTACGAGCAGTACTTC. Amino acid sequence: CASSVTSSYEQYF.